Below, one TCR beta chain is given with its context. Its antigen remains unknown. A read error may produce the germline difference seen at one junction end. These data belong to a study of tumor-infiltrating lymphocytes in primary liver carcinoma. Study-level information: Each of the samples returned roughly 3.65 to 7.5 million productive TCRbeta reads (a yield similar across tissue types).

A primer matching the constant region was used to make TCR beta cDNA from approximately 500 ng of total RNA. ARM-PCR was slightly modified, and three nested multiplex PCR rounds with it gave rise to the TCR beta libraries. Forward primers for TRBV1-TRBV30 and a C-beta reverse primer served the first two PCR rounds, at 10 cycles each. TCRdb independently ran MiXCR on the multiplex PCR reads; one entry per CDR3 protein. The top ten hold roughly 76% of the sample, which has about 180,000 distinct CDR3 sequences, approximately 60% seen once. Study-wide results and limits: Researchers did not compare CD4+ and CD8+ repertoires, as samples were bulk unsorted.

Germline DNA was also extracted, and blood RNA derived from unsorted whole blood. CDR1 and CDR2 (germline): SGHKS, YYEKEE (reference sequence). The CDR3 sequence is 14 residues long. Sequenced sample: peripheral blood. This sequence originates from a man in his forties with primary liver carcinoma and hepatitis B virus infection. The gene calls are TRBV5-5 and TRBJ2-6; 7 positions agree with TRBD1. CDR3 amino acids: CASSTGAGADVLTF. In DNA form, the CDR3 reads TGTGCCAGCTCCACAGGGGCCGGGGCCGACGTCCTGACTTTC.